Below are 31 T cell receptor beta chains sequenced from a single sample in a study of T cell changes during pregnancy in multiple sclerosis. This table comes from immunoSEQ multiplex PCR, and its TCRdb copy is limited to in-frame clones, with some not included. In the table there are around 34,000 clones, about nine tenths of which are singletons. Sequences were derived from CD8+ T cells from peripheral blood mononuclear cells, sampled in the first trimester of pregnancy. Source of these receptors: a female donor with multiple sclerosis, enrolled in a pregnancy study.

The V and J genes are TRBV27 and TRBJ1-2; a weak D match, TRBD1 (5 bases). Trimming shortened V by 3 bases and J by 3 bases, and 8 bases separated the two germline ends. The CDR3 runs 13 residues. Germline lookup yields CDR1 MNHEY and CDR2 SMNVEV (reference sequence). In nucleotides, the CDR3 is TGTGCCAGCAGTTTCAGCAGGGACTATGGCTACACCTTC. Translation: CASSFSRDYGYTF.

The chain is built from TRBV19 and TRBJ1-1; D call uncertain. V shed 11 bases and J shed 4 bases, with 11 bases lying between them. The germline V gene has CDR1 LNHDA and CDR2 SQIVND (reference sequence). This CDR3 is 11 amino acids long. CDR3 protein: CASTLGTEAFF. CDR3 sequence (DNA): TGTGCCTCCACTCTCGGCACTGAAGCTTTCTTT.

The J gene is TRBJ1-2, the V gene TRBV27; D is possibly TRBD1 (6 bases). This CDR3 spans 17 amino acids. V was shortened by 5 bases and J by 0 bases, with 19 bases between the two germline ends. CDR1 is MNHEY and CDR2 is SMNVEV in the germline V gene (reference sequence). The CDR3 DNA reads as TGTGCCAGCAGTCCGGACAGACTAAATAGTCCTAACTATGGCTACACCTTC. As protein: CASSPDRLNSPNYGYTF.

This clone was detected only once. The genes are TRBV19 and TRBJ1-1; 9 nucleotides agree with TRBD1. V lost 5 bases to trimming and J lost 11 bases; unmatched junction nucleotides: 9. The germline CDR1 and CDR2 sequences are LNHDA and SQIVND (reference sequence). The CDR3 has 13 amino acids. CDR3 residues: CASSVTGGAFAFF. The DNA for the CDR3 is TGTGCCAGTAGTGTTACAGGGGGCGCATTTGCTTTCTTT.

The V gene is TRBV7-6, the J gene TRBJ2-7; 14 bases are a match to TRBD2. CDR1 and CDR2 from the germline V gene are SGHVS and FNYEAQ. The CDR3 sequence is 16 residues long. Unmatched junction bases numbered 7, after V lost 3 bases and J lost 6 bases. CDR3 in amino acids: CASSLGTGTSGSEQYF. CDR3 nucleotide sequence: TGTGCCAGCAGCTTGGGAACCGGGACTAGCGGGAGCGAGCAGTACTTC.

The CDR3 DNA follows: TGTGCCAGCAGTTTAGGGGAGGCCCCGCACACTGAAGCTTTCTTT. Translation: CASSLGEAPHTEAFF. The rearrangement uses TRBV27 and TRBJ1-1, with D uncertain. Trimming pared 2 bases from V and 3 bases from J, leaving 13 bases between. The CDR3 length is 15 residues. Germline assignment: CDR1 MNHEY and CDR2 SMNVEV (reference sequence).

The chain links TRBV28 to TRBJ1-2, with a tentative D call TRBD1 (5 bases). Per the germline V gene, CDR1 is MDHEN and CDR2 is SYDVKM. V shed 2 bases and J shed 1 base, with 11 bases lying between them. The CDR3 consists of 15 residues. The CDR3 DNA sequence: TGTGCCAGCAGTTTACTGGGGGGTATTAACTATGGCTACACCTTC. This translates into CASSLLGGINYGYTF.

This clone was found a few times. V is TRBV6-6 and J is TRBJ1-5, with D possibly matching TRBD1 (5 bases). The ends were cut back, 6 bases at V and 7 bases at J, with 16 bases in the middle. The germline V gene encodes CDR1 MNHNY and CDR2 SVGAGI (reference sequence). The CDR3 runs to 14 residues. CDR3 coding DNA: TGTGCCAGCAGGGATAGACAGAGAGAACAGCCCCAGCATTTT. It encodes CASRDRQREQPQHF.

The chain recombines TRBV30 with TRBJ2-7; the D gene is possibly TRBD1 (6 bases). Trimming took 4 bases from V and 6 from J, leaving 16 bases between them. Per germline, CDR1 GTSNPN and CDR2 SVGIG (reference sequence). The CDR3 contains 13 residues. CDR3 sequence: CAWNVGRGFEQYF. CDR3 coding DNA: TGTGCCTGGAATGTGGGCAGGGGCTTCGAGCAGTACTTC.

The sample holds one count of this clone. V is TRBV7-9 and J is TRBJ2-1; TRBD2 is a possible D gene (5 bases). V dropped 6 bases and J dropped 4 bases, with 13 bases sitting between them. The length of the CDR3 is 14 residues. Per germline, CDR1 SEHNR and CDR2 FQNEAQ (reference sequence). CDR3 in amino acids: CASRTSGSYNEQFF. Here the CDR3 DNA reads TGTGCCAGCAGAACAAGCGGTTCTTACAATGAGCAGTTCTTC.

The chain couples TRBV9 to TRBJ2-7; TRBD2 matches 7 bases. CDR1 and CDR2 from the germline V gene are SGDLS and YYNGEE. Trimming removed 2 bases from V and 1 base from J; junction bases left unmatched: 12. This CDR3 is built from 17 residues. CDR3 protein: CASSVEGSSGPSYEQYF. The CDR3 DNA follows: TGTGCCAGCAGCGTTGAGGGCTCTAGCGGCCCATCCTACGAGCAGTACTTC.

The chain joins TRBV4-1 to TRBJ1-6, with 9 positions matching TRBD1. V trimming: 5 bases; J trimming: 10 bases; junction bases outside the gene matches: 9. Germline-derived CDR1 and CDR2 are MGHRA and YSYEKL. The CDR3 is 15 amino acids. The CDR3: CASSYPEGQGSPLHF. In DNA, the CDR3 is TGCGCCAGCAGCTACCCTGAGGGACAGGGCTCACCCCTCCACTTT.

The CDR3: CASSPSPGLAGFYEQFF. CDR3 DNA sequence: TGTGCCAGCAGCCCGTCCCCGGGACTAGCGGGTTTCTATGAGCAGTTCTTC. This chain connects TRBV27 to TRBJ2-1; 12 bases map to TRBD2. CDR3 size: 17 residues. Looked up from germline, CDR1 is MNHEY and CDR2 is SMNVEV (reference sequence). V shed 6 bases, J shed 8 bases, and the junction held 14 bases outside the gene matches.

The chain joins TRBV21-1 to TRBJ2-7; the DNA was not used to check the table's D call, TRBD1. TRBV21-1 is a pseudogene. The CDR3 sequence is 16 residues long. CDR3: CASSNPPGYQKDEQYF. CDR3 bases: TGTGCCAGCAGCAACCCCCCAGGTTACCAAAAGGACGAGCAGTACTTC.

V usage is TRBV28 and J usage is TRBJ2-4; 13 nucleotides match TRBD2. With V trimmed by 4 bases and J by 8 bases, 11 bases remained unmatched. CDR3 length: 17 residues. Germline V lookup: CDR1 MDHEN, CDR2 SYDVKM. CDR3 in amino acids: CASSSTRTSGRSDIQYF. Written as DNA, the CDR3 is TGTGCCAGCAGTTCCACCAGGACTAGCGGGAGATCGGACATTCAGTACTTC.

This rearrangement joins TRBV10-3 to TRBJ2-7, with TRBD2 as a possible D gene (7 bases). This CDR3 has 13 residues. The V gene's germline CDR1 is ENHRY and CDR2 SYGVKD. V shed 7 bases and J shed 0 bases, with 10 bases lying between them. CDR3 amino acids: CAIKGGDSYEQYF. The CDR3 bases are TGTGCCATCAAGGGGGGGGACTCCTACGAGCAGTACTTC.

The V gene is TRBV28, the J gene TRBJ2-1; 10 bases agree with TRBD2. This CDR3 has 15 residues. Trimming removed 6 bases from V and 6 bases from J; junction bases left unmatched: 8. The germline CDR1 and CDR2 sequences are MDHEN and SYDVKM. The CDR3 is CASSLWASGSNEQFF. CDR3 sequence (DNA): TGTGCCAGCAGCCTCTGGGCTAGCGGGAGCAATGAGCAGTTCTTC.

This chain uses TRBV20-1 with TRBJ1-2; TRBD1 matches 9 bases. J gave up 6 bases and V 6 bases, and 2 bases lay outside the gene matches. The CDR3 has 11 amino acids. Germline V gives CDR1 DFQATT, CDR2 SNEGSKA (reference sequence). The CDR3 region is CSARDRDGYTF. The CDR3 DNA follows: TGCAGTGCCCGGGACAGGGATGGCTACACCTTC.

The J gene is TRBJ2-3, the V gene TRBV28; D ambiguous. V was cut by 4 bases and J by 2 bases, with 4 bases left in between. The CDR3 contains 12 residues. Germline V CDR1 and CDR2: MDHEN, SYDVKM. The CDR3 DNA reads as TGTGCCAGCAGTTCCCTCACAGATACGCAGTATTTT. It translates to CASSSLTDTQYF.

This chain connects TRBV19 to TRBJ2-7; TRBD2 might be the D (5 bases). Trimming removed 6 bases at V and 2 bases at J, with 14 bases between. The CDR3 contains 14 residues. Per germline, CDR1 LNHDA and CDR2 SQIVND (reference sequence). As DNA, the CDR3 is TGTGCCAGTAGCGGACCTGAGGAGGCCTACGAGCAGTACTTC. This codes for CASSGPEEAYEQYF. Supplemented by reference TRBV19 and TRBJ2-7, the full variable domain reads DGGITQSPKYLFRKEGQNVTLSCEQNLNHDAMYWYRQDPGQGLRLIYYSQIVNDFQKGDIAEGYSVSREKKESFPLTVTSAQKNPTAFYLCASSGPEEAYEQYFGPGTRLTVT.

The V gene is TRBV19, the J gene TRBJ2-7, with 9 nucleotides matching TRBD2. The germline gives CDR1 LNHDA, CDR2 SQIVND (reference sequence). The CDR3 length is 15 residues. V trimming: 6 bases; J trimming: 6 bases; junction bases outside the gene matches: 12. CDR3 DNA sequence: TGTGCCAGTAGCAATGGGGGGCTAGCGGGACGCGAGCAGTACTTC. This sequence encodes CASSNGGLAGREQYF.

The chain combines TRBV6-6 with TRBJ2-3; 9 positions match TRBD2. Germline V gives CDR1 MNHNY, CDR2 SVGAGI (reference sequence). The J segment lost 6 bases and the V segment lost 6 bases, leaving 7 bases of the junction unmatched. The CDR3 runs to 14 residues. The CDR3 here is CASSPAGTSDTQYF. DNA for the CDR3: TGTGCCAGCAGCCCTGCGGGGACTAGCGATACGCAGTATTTT.

The chain joins TRBV7-9 to TRBJ2-2; TRBD1 agrees at 7 bases. The CDR3 loop spans 14 amino acids. V lost 4 bases to trimming and J lost 6 bases; unmatched junction nucleotides: 5. The V gene's germline CDR1 is SEHNR and CDR2 FQNEAQ (reference sequence). The CDR3 region is CASSSRQGSGELFF. CDR3 coding DNA: TGTGCCAGCAGCTCCCGACAGGGATCCGGGGAGCTGTTTTTT.

The CDR3 loop reads CASSLLTGTTDTQYF. For the CDR3, the DNA is TGTGCCAGCAGCCTTTTAACAGGAACCACAGATACGCAGTATTTT. The rearrangement uses TRBV7-2 and TRBJ2-3; a possible D gene is TRBD1 (5 bases). The germline V and J ends were trimmed by 5 bases and 2 bases, with 14 bases remaining between them. Germline values: CDR1 SGHTA, CDR2 FQGNSA. The CDR3 extends over 15 amino acids.

The chain carries TRBV15 and TRBJ1-2, with a possible D match to TRBD1 (5 bases). Trimming removed 2 bases at V and 0 bases at J, with 25 bases between. The CDR3 runs 20 residues. CDR1 is LNHNV, CDR2 YYDKDF, per germline (reference sequence). Written as DNA, the CDR3 is TGTGCCACCAGCAGACGAGGGGAAGGTTTTGATTCGGGGGCTAACTATGGCTACACCTTC. Encoded protein: CATSRRGEGFDSGANYGYTF.

The chain carries TRBV7-3 and TRBJ2-3; D perhaps matches TRBD1 (6 bases). The CDR3 loop spans 17 amino acids. Germline CDR1 and CDR2: SGHTA and FQGTGA. The germline V and J ends were trimmed by 5 bases and 0 bases, with 18 bases remaining between them. CDR3 loop: CASSHSRGGSSTDTQYF. DNA for the CDR3: TGTGCCAGCAGCCATAGCAGGGGTGGATCTAGCACAGATACGCAGTATTTT.

V and J are TRBV6-5 and TRBJ2-7; 10 positions match TRBD2. Looked up from germline, CDR1 is MNHEY and CDR2 is SVGAGI. Trimming took 2 bases from V and 2 from J; bases not matched to a gene: 0. The CDR3 consists of 14 residues. Written as DNA, the CDR3 is TGTGCCAGCAGTTACACTAGCGGGGCCTACGAGCAGTACTTC. Translating it yields CASSYTSGAYEQYF.

The J gene is TRBJ1-2, the V gene TRBV27; 8 bases match TRBD1. The CDR3 covers 16 residues. Germline CDR1 MNHEY, CDR2 SMNVEV (reference sequence). V was clipped by 4 bases and J by 4 bases; unmatched bases: 11. CDR3 nucleotide sequence: TGTGCCAGCAGTTCATCGCAGGGGGCGGCTATCTATGGCTACACCTTC. Its protein is CASSSSQGAAIYGYTF.

The chain joins TRBV19 to TRBJ1-1; D remains ambiguous. CDR3 length: 15 residues. V lost 6 bases and J lost 4, with 18 bases in between. Germline V CDR1 and CDR2: LNHDA, SQIVND (reference sequence). The CDR3 here is CASRLDLGLGTEAFF. CDR3 nucleotides: TGTGCCAGTAGACTTGACTTGGGTTTGGGCACTGAAGCTTTCTTT.

V usage is TRBV7-9 and J usage is TRBJ2-1; 7 nucleotides match TRBD1. J was trimmed by 8 bases and V by 3 bases; bases with no gene match: 16. CDR1 SEHNR and CDR2 FQNEAQ come from the germline V gene (reference sequence). The CDR3 totals 17 residues. CDR3 coding DNA: TGTGCCAGCAGCTTCGCTATACAGGGGAGATTGTTAGATGAGCAGTTCTTC. Its translation: CASSFAIQGRLLDEQFF.

The chain is built from TRBV19 and TRBJ2-3; D perhaps matches TRBD1 (6 bases). This CDR3 is built from 15 residues. Trimming shortened V by 1 base and J by 4 bases, and 12 bases separated the two germline ends. Germline CDR1 LNHDA, CDR2 SQIVND (reference sequence). The CDR3 nucleotides read TGTGCCAGTAGTATAGGTGGGGGCCCAGCAGATACGCAGTATTTT. Protein: CASSIGGGPADTQYF.